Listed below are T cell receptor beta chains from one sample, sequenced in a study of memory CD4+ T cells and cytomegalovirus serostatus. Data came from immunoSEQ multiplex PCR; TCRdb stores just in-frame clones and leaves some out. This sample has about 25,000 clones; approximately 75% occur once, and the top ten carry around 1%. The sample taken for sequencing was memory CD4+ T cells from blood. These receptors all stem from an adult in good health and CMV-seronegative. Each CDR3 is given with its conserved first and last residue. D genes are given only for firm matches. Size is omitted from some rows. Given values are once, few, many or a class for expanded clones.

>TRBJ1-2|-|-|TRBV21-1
TGTGCCAGCAGCAAAGGGATCGGGAAACAGCCGAGGGGCTTAACCTATGGCTACACCTTC
CASSKGIGKQPRGLTYGYTF
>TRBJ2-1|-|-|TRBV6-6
TGTGCCAGCACTTTGAACAGCGGAGGGAACAATGAGCAGTTCTTC
CASTLNSGGNNEQFF
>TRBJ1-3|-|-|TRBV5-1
TGCGCCGGAGCCTTGCTAGGCTATCCCCCCTCTGGAAACACCATATATTTT
CAGALLGYPPSGNTIYF
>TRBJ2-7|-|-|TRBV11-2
TGTGCCAGCAGCTCCGGGACTCCCTACGAGCAGTACTTC
CASSSGTPYEQYF
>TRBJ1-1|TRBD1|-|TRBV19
TGTGCCAGTATTGACAGGGGAATGAACACTGAAGCTTTCTTT
CASIDRGMNTEAFF
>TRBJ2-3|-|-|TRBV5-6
TGTGCCAGCAGCCGAGTAGATACGCAGTATTTT
CASSRVDTQYF
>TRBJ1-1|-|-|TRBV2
TGTGCCGGGACTCGGGGGAACACTGAAGCTTTCTTT
CAGTRGNTEAFF
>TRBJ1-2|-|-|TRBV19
TGTGCCAGTAGGGTCCCGACAGCCGTCTATGGCTACACCTTC
CASRVPTAVYGYTF
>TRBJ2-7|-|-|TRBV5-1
TGCGCCAGCAGCTTGCTGGGACAACTTACCGAGCAGTACTTC
CASSLLGQLTEQYF
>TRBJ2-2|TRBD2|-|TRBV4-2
TGTGCCAGCAGCCAAGACGCCCTAGCGGGAGGTCCTGCCCGCTCTAACACCGGGGAGCTGTTTTTT
CASSQDALAGGPARSNTGELFF
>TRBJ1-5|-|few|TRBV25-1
TGTGCCAGCAGCGGGAAGGGATGGGGGGAGGGCAATCAGCCCCAGCATTTT
CASSGKGWGEGNQPQHF
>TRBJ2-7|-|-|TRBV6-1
TGTGCCAGCAGTGGAGAGGTAGGCACCTACGAGCAGTACTTC
CASSGEVGTYEQYF
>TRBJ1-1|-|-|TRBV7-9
TGTGCCAGCAGCTTGATGGCAGGGGTCGCTCCCGAAGCTTTCTTT
CASSLMAGVAPEAFF
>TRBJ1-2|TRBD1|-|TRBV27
TGTGCCAGCAGGAAGACAGGGGCTGATGGCTACACCTTC
CASRKTGADGYTF
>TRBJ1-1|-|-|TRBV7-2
TGTGCCAGGATCCCCGAACTCTGCAGGGCGAGGGACACTGAAGCTTTCTTT
CARIPELCRARDTEAFF
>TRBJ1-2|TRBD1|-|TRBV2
TGTGCCAGCAGCACCGGGACAGGGAATAACTATGGCTACACCTTC
CASSTGTGNNYGYTF
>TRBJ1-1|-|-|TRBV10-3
TGTGCCACCGGGGGGGGAGCCAACACTGAAGCTTTCTTT
CATGGGANTEAFF
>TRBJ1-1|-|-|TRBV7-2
TGTGCCAGCAGCCGGGACACGAACACTGAAGCTTTCTTT
CASSRDTNTEAFF
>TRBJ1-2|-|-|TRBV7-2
TGTGCCAGCAGGGTCGGGACTGGGAGTGGCTACACCTTC
CASRVGTGSGYTF
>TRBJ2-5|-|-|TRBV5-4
TGTGCCAGCAGCTGGACATTGAAAGAGACCCAGTACTTC
CASSWTLKETQYF
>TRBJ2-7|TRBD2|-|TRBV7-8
TGTGCCAGCAGCTCGGGACTAGTCTACGAGCAGTACTTC
CASSSGLVYEQYF